Presented here are 26 T cell receptor beta chains from one specimen sequenced in a study of T cells in Graves' hyperthyroidism and ophthalmopathy. RNA transcripts were the template for amplifying TCR beta CDR3 regions. The primer set for the first-round RT-PCR of the TCR CDR3 was HTBI. Using its own MiXCR run on the multiplex PCR reads, TCRdb lists one record per CDR3 protein. The sample records about 340,000 distinct CDR3 sequences, around a sixth being singletons. The sample consisted of blood. These receptors originate from a woman aged 45-59 years with Graves' hyperthyroidism.

V usage is TRBV19 and J usage is TRBJ1-1; D gene unclear. The CDR3 extends over 13 amino acids. V gave up 7 bases and J gave up 4 bases, with 13 bases separating them. Looked up from germline, CDR1 is LNHDA and CDR2 is SQIVND (reference sequence). CDR3 sequence: CASTTPGATEAFF. The CDR3 DNA sequence: TGTGCCAGTACCACCCCGGGAGCCACTGAAGCTTTCTTT.

This clonotype came up a few times. DNA for the CDR3: TGCAGTGCTAGATCAGGGGCTGCTGGAAACACCATATATTTT. It translates to CSARSGAAGNTIYF. This rearrangement joins TRBV20-1 to TRBJ1-3; a possible D gene is TRBD1 (6 bases). This CDR3 spans 14 amino acids. Deletions cut 2 bases from V and 2 bases from J, with 10 bases between. Germline lookup yields CDR1 DFQATT and CDR2 SNEGSKA (reference sequence).

The J gene is TRBJ2-5, the V gene TRBV5-1; no reliable D call. Germline V gives CDR1 SGHRS, CDR2 YFSETQ. V gave up 4 bases and J gave up 2 bases, with 12 bases separating them. This CDR3 has 14 residues. CDR3: CASSGGGQQETQYF. The CDR3 DNA follows: TGCGCCAGCAGCGGCGGTGGGCAACAAGAGACCCAGTACTTC.

This clonotype was counted between two and nine times. The chain employs TRBV27 and TRBJ1-6; D is ambiguous. The CDR3 spans 14 residues. From germline, CDR1 is MNHEY and CDR2 SMNVEV (reference sequence). The ends were cut back, 1 base at V and 7 bases at J, with 8 bases in the middle. CDR3 sequence (DNA): TGTGCCAGCAGTTTATGGGGAGGCAATTCACCCCTCCACTTT. Protein: CASSLWGGNSPLHF.

The chain recombines TRBV7-9 with TRBJ2-3, with a weak D call TRBD2 (6 bases). V lost 3 bases, J lost 5 bases, and 18 bases lay in between. The CDR3 length is 16 residues. CDR1 and CDR2 (germline): SEHNR, FQNEAQ (reference sequence). The CDR3 sequence is CASSFWEAREGDTQYF. For the CDR3, the DNA is TGTGCCAGCAGCTTTTGGGAGGCTAGGGAAGGAGATACGCAGTATTTT.

This clonotype was recorded at least ten times. V and J are TRBV28 and TRBJ2-7, with 13 bases identical to TRBD2. The germline V gene encodes CDR1 MDHEN and CDR2 SYDVKM. Trimming cost V 1 base and J 1 base; bases outside gene matches: 1. CDR3 length: 16 residues. CDR3 sequence reads: CASSLLGLAGSYEQYF. CDR3 sequence (DNA): TGTGCCAGCAGTTTATTGGGACTAGCGGGGTCCTACGAGCAGTACTTC. The whole variable domain, remainder taken from reference TRBV28 and TRBJ2-7, is DVKVTQSSRYLVKRTGEKVFLECVQDMDHENMFWYRQDPGLGLRLIYFSYDVKMKEKGDIPEGYSVSREKKERFSLILESASTNQTSMYLCASSLLGLAGSYEQYFGPGTRLTVT.

The J gene is TRBJ2-7, the V gene TRBV5-1; 14 bases line up with TRBD2. The CDR3 is 15 residues long. Trimming took 4 bases from V and 3 from J; bases not matched to a gene: 3. Germline lookup yields CDR1 SGHRS and CDR2 YFSETQ. CDR3 bases: TGCGCCAGCAGCCCTGGGACTAGCGGGGGCTACGAGCAGTACGTC. Translating gives CASSPGTSGGYEQYV.

The chain uses TRBV5-6 and TRBJ2-7; 11 positions agree with TRBD2. Germline CDR1 SGHDT, CDR2 YYEEEE. The V segment lost 4 bases and the J segment 4 bases; nucleotides outside the gene matches: 7. CDR3 length: 15 amino acids. The CDR3 loop is CASSEGLAGFYEQYF. As DNA, the CDR3 is TGTGCCAGCAGCGAAGGACTAGCGGGTTTTTACGAGCAGTACTTC.

V and J are TRBV14 and TRBJ2-1; a weak D match, TRBD1 (5 bases). The CDR3 covers 13 residues. Per germline, CDR1 SGHDN and CDR2 FVKESK. The V end was cut by 2 bases, the J end by 11 bases, with 13 bases between. CDR3 sequence: CASSQITDRKQFF. CDR3 DNA: TGTGCCAGCAGCCAAATAACTGACAGAAAGCAGTTCTTC.

The chain has TRBV27 and TRBJ1-3; TRBD1 is a possible D gene (5 bases). CDR1 is MNHEY, CDR2 SMNVEV, per germline (reference sequence). The ends were cut back, 0 bases at V and 3 bases at J, with 15 bases in the middle. The CDR3 spans 17 residues. The CDR3 reads CASSLSAGMVFGNTIYF. CDR3 DNA sequence: TGTGCCAGCAGTTTATCCGCAGGGATGGTCTTTGGAAACACCATATATTTT.

On this clonotype: At one boundary the junction diverges from the germline segment, which might be a read error. The chain links TRBV5-6 to TRBJ2-1, with D possibly matching TRBD2 (6 bases). Germline V gene sequence: CDR1 SGHDT, CDR2 YYEEEE. The CDR3 has 15 amino acids. CDR3 nucleotide sequence: TGTGCCAGCAGCTTGGGGCGGGGTTCGAACAATGAGCGGTTCTTC. It translates to CASSLGRGSNNERFF.

The rearrangement links TRBV6-1 to TRBJ2-2; perhaps TRBD2 as D (5 bases). Germline V gene lookup returns CDR1 MNHNS and CDR2 SASEGT. CDR3 length: 14 amino acids. Trimming pared 5 bases from V and 3 bases from J, leaving 10 bases between. As DNA, the CDR3 is TGTGCCAGCAGTCTCCCGGAGGACACCGGGGAGCTGTTTTTT. This codes for CASSLPEDTGELFF.

The V gene is TRBV24-1, the J gene TRBJ2-5; no clear D. The V end was cut by 6 bases, the J end by 5 bases, with 12 bases between. CDR1 is KGHDR, CDR2 SFDVKD, per germline. The CDR3 is 13 residues long. CDR3 bases: TGTGCCACCAGTACCGGTATGGGGGAGACCCAGTACTTC. Amino acid sequence: CATSTGMGETQYF.

This clonotype was seen repeatedly, ten times or more. The V gene is TRBV5-6, the J gene TRBJ1-1, with 11 bases that match TRBD1. The CDR3 has 14 amino acids. After removal of 3 bases from V and 6 bases from J, the junction contained 4 bases not matched to a gene. Looked up from germline, CDR1 is SGHDT and CDR2 is YYEEEE. CDR3 sequence reads: CASSYGQGAAEAFF. DNA of the CDR3: TGTGCCAGCAGCTACGGACAGGGGGCCGCTGAAGCTTTCTTT.

This clonotype was seen ten or more times. The rearrangement links TRBV7-9 to TRBJ2-1; maybe TRBD2 (5 bases). The germline CDR1 and CDR2 sequences are SEHNR and FQNEAQ (reference sequence). The V end was cut by 1 base, the J end by 3 bases, with 16 bases between. There are 17 residues in the CDR3. This CDR3 is CASSLVEIRSGYNEQFF. In DNA, the CDR3 is TGTGCCAGCAGCTTAGTAGAAATTAGGAGCGGCTACAATGAGCAGTTCTTC.

This clonotype came up many times. CDR3 sequence: CASSYSQGAEKLFF. The CDR3 DNA sequence: TGTGCCAGCAGTTACTCGCAGGGGGCGGAAAAACTGTTTTTT. The chain carries TRBV6-5 and TRBJ1-4; 8 bases are a match to TRBD1. The ends lost 0 bases at V and 8 bases at J; junction bases unmatched: 2. Germline-derived CDR1 and CDR2 are MNHEY and SVGAGI. The CDR3 is 14 residues long.

This clonotype has ten or more counts. In nucleotides, the CDR3 is TGCGCCAGCAGCTTGGCGAAGACTAGCGGGACGGATCGTTTCTCCACAGATACGCAGTATTTT. Its translation is CASSLAKTSGTDRFSTDTQYF. The chain is built from TRBV5-1 and TRBJ2-3; 11 bases are shared with TRBD2. CDR1 and CDR2 from the germline V gene are SGHRS and YFSETQ. With V trimmed by 0 bases and J by 2 bases, 17 bases remained unmatched. The length of the CDR3 is 21 residues.

This clonotype showed up many times. The chain carries TRBV7-2 and TRBJ1-5; 7 nucleotides align to TRBD1. V lost 5 bases to trimming and J lost 5 bases; unmatched junction nucleotides: 6. Germline assignment: CDR1 SGHTA and CDR2 FQGNSA. The CDR3 consists of 14 residues. The CDR3 sequence: CASSVRDRDQPQHF. Here the CDR3 DNA reads TGTGCCAGCAGCGTCCGGGACAGAGATCAGCCCCAGCATTTT.

V and J are TRBV10-3 and TRBJ1-3; D not certain. Germline V CDR1 and CDR2: ENHRY, SYGVKD. There are 16 residues in the CDR3. Trimming shortened V by 2 bases and J by 0 bases, and 11 bases separated the two germline ends. CDR3 DNA: TGTGCCATCAGTGAGGTCCCGGTCTACTCTGGAAACACCATATATTTT. Protein: CAISEVPVYSGNTIYF.

The chain carries TRBV5-1 and TRBJ2-5; 7 bases agree with TRBD1. CDR3 length: 16 residues. CDR1 SGHRS and CDR2 YFSETQ come from the germline V gene. Unmatched junction bases numbered 11, after V lost 5 bases and J lost 1 base. The CDR3 spells CASRGQVVGTQETQYF. The CDR3, as DNA: TGCGCCAGCAGAGGACAGGTCGTTGGGACCCAAGAGACCCAGTACTTC.

The chain combines TRBV14 with TRBJ2-3; no clear D gene. The CDR3 contains 13 residues. Deletions cut 5 bases from V and 6 bases from J, with 12 bases between. Germline V gene data show CDR1 as SGHDN and CDR2 as FVKESK. For the CDR3, the DNA is TGTGCCAGCAGCACCTGGAGCAAGGATACGCAGTATTTT. Its protein product is CASSTWSKDTQYF.

In this sample, this clonotype turned up many times. The chain is built from TRBV14 and TRBJ1-2; 8 nucleotides align to TRBD1. Per germline, CDR1 SGHDN and CDR2 FVKESK. The CDR3 spans 16 residues. The V and J ends lost 0 bases and 4 bases, in that order; junction bases with no gene match: 7. The DNA for the CDR3 is TGTGCCAGCAGCCAAGACTATGGGGGGACAGGCTATGGCTACACCTTC. Translated: CASSQDYGGTGYGYTF. The full variable domain, in which reference TRBV14 and TRBJ1-2 provide the parts outside the CDR3, is EAGVTQFPSHSVIEKGQTVTLRCDPISGHDNLYWYRRVMGKEIKFLLHFVKESKQDESGMPNNRFLAERTGGTYSTLKVQPAELEDSGVYFCASSQDYGGTGYGYTFGSGTRLTVV.

This clonotype has more than one count but fewer than ten. This rearrangement joins TRBV7-2 to TRBJ2-3; TRBD2 agrees at 7 bases. Trimming cost V 1 base and J 4 bases; bases outside gene matches: 5. In germline, CDR1 is SGHTA, CDR2 FQGNSA. CDR3 length equals 15 residues. The CDR3 DNA reads as TGTGCCAGCAGCTTAGTGACTAGCATGGCAGATACGCAGTATTTT. Translating it yields CASSLVTSMADTQYF.

J is TRBJ1-5 and V is TRBV5-1; no clear D gene. This CDR3 is built from 16 residues. Trimming cost V 4 bases and J 2 bases, with 16 bases left between them. CDR1 is SGHRS, CDR2 YFSETQ, per germline. CDR3 residues: CASSIDGLGGNQPQHF. CDR3 DNA sequence: TGCGCCAGCAGCATTGACGGGCTAGGAGGCAATCAGCCCCAGCATTTT.

The V gene is TRBV6-1, the J gene TRBJ2-7; 7 bases line up with TRBD2. The J segment lost 3 bases and the V segment lost 4 bases, leaving 9 bases of the junction unmatched. Germline V gene data show CDR1 as MNHNS and CDR2 as SASEGT. The CDR3 is made up of 15 amino acids. CDR3 region: CASSGGGAGNYEQYF. The CDR3 DNA sequence: TGTGCCAGCAGTGGTGGAGGAGCGGGGAACTACGAGCAGTACTTC.

This clonotype was counted only a few times. This chain links TRBV6-1 with TRBJ1-3; D is unresolved. CDR3 size: 16 residues. The V end was cut by 6 bases, the J end by 0 bases, with 15 bases between. From germline, CDR1 is MNHNS and CDR2 SASEGT. DNA of the CDR3: TGTGCCAGCAGCCCCGTAAGGTCCTACTCTGGAAACACCATATATTTT. It yields the protein CASSPVRSYSGNTIYF.